The 17 T cell receptor beta chains listed next were all sequenced from one sample in a study of OX40 agonist ivuxolimab in advanced cancers. Library preparation was by the immunoSEQ multiplex PCR assay. TCRdb provides this immuneACCESS table in a form limited to in-frame rearrangements. Some clones are lacking; in checked studies, under half of them reflect an unresolved V gene, and why the rest are absent is not known. Recorded for this sample are some 60,000 clones; 75% to 95% of them occurred a single time. The ten biggest clones cover 13% to 15% of the sample. The source was CD4+ or CD8+ T cells sorted from blood, collected in a trial of the OX40 agonist ivuxolimab. These receptors came from an adult with an advanced solid tumor such as melanoma, head and neck, liver or kidney cancer.

This clone appeared a single time. This chain links TRBV28 with TRBJ2-3, with 10 bases fitting TRBD1. Germline V gene sequence: CDR1 MDHEN, CDR2 SYDVKM. V lost 2 bases and J lost 3; bases outside the gene matches: 5. The CDR3 totals 16 residues. The CDR3 is CASSLKGQGNTDTQYF. In DNA form, the CDR3 reads TGTGCCAGCAGTTTAAAGGGACAGGGGAATACAGATACGCAGTATTTT.

The chain uses TRBV18 and TRBJ2-7, with D tentatively TRBD1 or TRBD2 (6 bases each). The CDR3 totals 14 residues. Trimming took off 8 bases at V and 0 bases at J, with 14 bases between the two ends. Germline-derived CDR1 and CDR2 are KGHSH and LQKENI. The CDR3 DNA sequence: TGTGCCAGCACGGGGGCAGTGAGCTCCTACGAGCAGTACTTC. Its translation: CASTGAVSSYEQYF.

CDR3 nucleotides: TGTGCCAGCACTTCGGGAGGCGGCAATGAGCAGTTCTTC. Amino acids: CASTSGGGNEQFF. V gene TRBV28 combines with J gene TRBJ2-1, with TRBD2 matching 7 bases. This CDR3 spans 13 amino acids. Germline CDR1 is MDHEN and CDR2 is SYDVKM. V shed 7 bases, J shed 6 bases, and the junction held 6 bases outside the gene matches. The full variable domain, with the rest looked up from reference TRBV28 and TRBJ2-1, is DVKVTQSSRYLVKRTGEKVFLECVQDMDHENMFWYRQDPGLGLRLIYFSYDVKMKEKGDIPEGYSVSREKKERFSLILESASTNQTSMYLCASTSGGGNEQFFGPGTRLTVL.

The chain combines TRBV18 with TRBJ1-3, with TRBD1 matching 12 bases. J was trimmed by 0 bases and V by 2 bases; bases with no gene match: 5. The CDR3 runs to 18 residues. Germline assignment: CDR1 KGHSH and CDR2 LQKENI. For the CDR3, the DNA is TGTGCCAGCTCACCAACCGGGACAGGGGGCACCTCTGGAAACACCATATATTTT. The encoded protein is CASSPTGTGGTSGNTIYF.

The V gene is TRBV7-3, the J gene TRBJ2-6; D remains ambiguous. Per the germline V gene, CDR1 is SGHTA and CDR2 is FQGTGA. Trimming left V 3 bases short and J 0 bases short, with 3 bases between. CDR3 length equals 14 residues. The CDR3 nucleotides read TGTGCCAGCAGCTTCAGCTCTGGGGCCAACGTCCTGACTTTC. Translating gives CASSFSSGANVLTF.

As for this clone: Additional DNA sequences in this sample encode the identical CDR3. The chain carries TRBV5-4 and TRBJ2-3; maybe TRBD2 (7 bases). Trimming took off 5 bases at V and 3 bases at J, with 16 bases between the two ends. The germline V gene encodes CDR1 SGHNT and CDR2 YYREEE (reference sequence). This CDR3 contains 15 residues. Here the CDR3 reads CASSLRGGPTDTQYF. As DNA, the CDR3 is TGTGCCAGCAGTCTCAGGGGAGGGCCAACAGATACGCAGTATTTT.

This clone has a single count. The chain joins TRBV5-8 to TRBJ1-5; TRBD1 might be the D (5 bases). V was pared by 4 bases and J by 7 bases, with 12 bases between. The CDR3 length is 13 residues. Germline lookup yields CDR1 SGHTS and CDR2 YDEGEE. The CDR3 DNA sequence: TGTGCCAGCAGCCCCAGGGTAGGGCAGCCCCAGCATTTT. It encodes CASSPRVGQPQHF.

The sample holds one count of this clone. V usage is TRBV5-1 and J usage is TRBJ2-7, with D perhaps TRBD1 or TRBD2 (5 bases each). Germline V gene data show CDR1 as SGHRS and CDR2 as YFSETQ. V lost 4 bases to trimming and J lost 2 bases, with 13 bases between them. CDR3 length: 14 amino acids. CDR3 coding DNA: TGCGCCAGCAGCCCTCCGGGACGGACCTACGAGCAGTACTTC. Its translation is CASSPPGRTYEQYF.

The chain links TRBV9 to TRBJ2-1; a weak D match, TRBD1 (5 bases). Germline lookup yields CDR1 SGDLS and CDR2 YYNGEE. V shed 0 bases and J shed 5 bases, with 18 bases lying between them. This CDR3 region has 17 residues. CDR3 DNA sequence: TGTGCCAGCAGCGTAGCAATGCAGGGTGTTGGGAACAATGAGCAGTTCTTC. Protein product: CASSVAMQGVGNNEQFF.

V usage is TRBV6-5 and J usage is TRBJ2-7; no clear D gene. Germline CDR1 reads MNHEY; CDR2 reads SVGAGI. This CDR3 spans 15 amino acids. Between the trimmed V and J ends, which lost 4 bases and 3 bases, there was a span of 16 bases. Written as DNA, the CDR3 is TGTGCCAGCAGTTTCAACCCGGGCCCCAACTACGAGCAGTACTTC. Its translation: CASSFNPGPNYEQYF.

V and J are TRBV5-1 and TRBJ2-7; D perhaps matches TRBD2 (6 bases). The V and J ends lost 0 bases and 6 bases respectively, with 13 bases between them. The CDR3 runs to 14 residues. The germline CDR1 and CDR2 sequences are SGHRS and YFSETQ. CDR3 sequence: CASSLGGKGGEQYF. The CDR3 DNA reads TGCGCCAGCAGCTTGGGCGGGAAGGGTGGCGAGCAGTACTTC.

This rearrangement joins TRBV6-1 to TRBJ1-2; the D is unclear. This CDR3 has 13 amino acids. Germline loops: CDR1 MNHNS, CDR2 SASEGT. The V and J ends lost 7 bases and 4 bases respectively, with 13 bases between them. The CDR3, as DNA: TGTGCCAGCATCCCAGGACCGCGCTATGGCTACACCTTC. Residues: CASIPGPRYGYTF.

The CDR3 DNA follows: TGTGCCAGCAGTGCCTTTAGCGGGATTGCGCAAGAGACCCAGTACTTC. It encodes CASSAFSGIAQETQYF. The gene calls are TRBV2 and TRBJ2-5; TRBD2 matches at 8 bases. Germline lookup yields CDR1 SNHLY and CDR2 FYNNEI. After removal of 4 bases from V and 2 bases from J, the junction contained 9 bases not matched to a gene. This CDR3 contains 16 residues. The complete variable domain, with remaining parts taken from reference TRBV2 and TRBJ2-5, reads EPEVTQTPSHQVTQMGQEVILRCVPISNHLYFYWYRQILGQKVEFLVSFYNNEISEKSEIFDDQFSVERPDGSNFTLKIRSTKLEDSAMYFCASSAFSGIAQETQYFGPGTRLLVL.

The V gene is TRBV19, the J gene TRBJ1-1; no reliable D call. The CDR3 is 11 residues long. With 7 bases removed from V and 1 base from J, the gap between germline ends came to 4 bases. In germline, CDR1 is LNHDA, CDR2 SQIVND (reference sequence). CDR3 nucleotides: TGTGCCAGTAAGGCGAACACTGAAGCTTTCTTT. It is translated as CASKANTEAFF.

The V call is TRBV6-5, the J call TRBJ2-1; no clear D. Trimming cost V 7 bases and J 8 bases, with 12 bases left between them. The CDR3 loop spans 12 amino acids. Germline V gene sequence: CDR1 MNHEY, CDR2 SVGAGI. CDR3 DNA sequence: TGTGCCAGCATGGGCGTCAGCCATGAGCAGTTCTTC. Encoded protein: CASMGVSHEQFF.

This clone came up once. The rearrangement links TRBV28 to TRBJ1-3; TRBD1 is a possible D gene (5 bases). CDR1 and CDR2 from the germline V gene are MDHEN and SYDVKM. The CDR3 is 14 residues long. V lost 3 bases, J lost 3 bases, and 9 bases lay in between. The CDR3 nucleotides are TGTGCCAGCAGTTTTTCAGGGTATGGAAACACCATATATTTT. This encodes CASSFSGYGNTIYF.

This clone has a single count. The genes are TRBV7-8 and TRBJ2-5, with 14 bases fitting TRBD2. Matching the DNA end better, TRBJ2-7 makes the J call doubtful. The CDR3 has 14 residues. From germline, CDR1 is SGHVS and CDR2 FQNEAQ. The CDR3 DNA follows: TGTGCCAGCAGCGGGACTAGCGGGAGCTACGAGCAGTACTTC. Its translation: CASSGTSGSYEQYF.